This T cell receptor beta chain was identified in a study of cytomegalovirus exposure and HLA in healthy donors. At the level of the study: Earlier work reported approximately 110 million unique TCR beta sequences from about 170 million T cells. Study-wide points: The study put 150 to 200 TCR beta chains on its list as cytomegalovirus-associated.

The CDR3 loop spans 19 amino acids. Trimming removed 1 base from V and 6 bases from J; junction bases left unmatched: 15. PCR was performed using 60 Vbeta and 13 Jbeta primers. Method: immunoSEQ multiplex PCR; TCRdb's copy keeps in-frame clones and lacks some. The profile shows 150,000 to 170,000 clones, 80% of them singletons. A remark on this clone: What it recognizes is unknown.

The TCR sequence derives from a woman aged 40 to 50 in good health and CMV-seropositive. The material sequenced was PBMCs. The chain employs TRBV5-7 and TRBJ2-3; 12 bases fit TRBD1. TRBV5-7 is an ORF, and what it does is uncertain. The CDR3 DNA sequence: TGTGCCAGCAGCTTGAGGGACAGGGGGCAGGAGGCCCCGGCGGATACGCAGTATTTT. Translated, it gives CASSLRDRGQEAPADTQYF.